These 30 T cell receptor beta chains were sequenced from one sample in a study of technical replicates of blood from several donors. Some clones are missing from TCRdb's copy, which holds only in-frame ones; the method was immunoSEQ multiplex PCR. The sample includes 55,000 to 75,000 clones, about nine tenths of them seen just once. Sequenced: PBMCs. The source of these receptors is a human donor in good health. Some clones in this sample may be carry-over from other donors' samples.

The chain links TRBV4-1 to TRBJ1-6; the match to TRBD1 covers 7 bases. From germline, CDR1 is MGHRA and CDR2 YSYEKL. CDR3 length equals 15 residues. The V segment lost 0 bases and the J segment 10 bases; nucleotides outside the gene matches: 6. The CDR3 DNA is TGCGCCAGCAGCCAAGAAAGTACAGGGGCATCACCCCTCCACTTT. Encoded protein: CASSQESTGASPLHF.

The J gene is TRBJ2-5, the V gene TRBV30; the D is unclear. From germline, CDR1 is GTSNPN and CDR2 SVGIG (reference sequence). V gave up 2 bases and J gave up 3 bases, with 13 bases separating them. The CDR3 runs to 14 residues. CDR3 nucleotide sequence: TGTGCCTGGAGTTGGGCACTCTCAGAAGAGACCCAGTACTTC. Amino acids: CAWSWALSEETQYF. Combining the CDR3 with reference TRBV30 and TRBJ2-5 gives the whole variable domain SQTIHQWPATLVQPVGSPLSLECTVEGTSNPNLYWYRQAAGRGLQLLFYSVGIGQISSEVPQNLSASRPQDRQFILSSKKLLLSDSGFYLCAWSWALSEETQYFGPGTRLLVL.

This chain uses TRBV4-3 with TRBJ2-7, with 7 bases that match TRBD1. From germline, CDR1 is LGHNA and CDR2 YSLEER. Losses at the gene ends were 4 bases for V and 6 bases for J; bases not matched to a gene: 6. The CDR3 consists of 13 residues. The CDR3 DNA reads as TGCGCCAGCAGCCCTGACAGGGTAGGCGAGCAGTACTTC. This encodes CASSPDRVGEQYF.

This clone appeared a few times. The V gene is TRBV16, the J gene TRBJ1-1, with D unclear. CDR1 and CDR2 (germline): KGHSY, FQNENV. The CDR3 covers 14 residues. V lost 8 bases to trimming and J lost 1 base, with 14 bases between them. This chain's CDR3 is CASARSQPNTEAFF. The CDR3, as DNA: TGTGCCAGCGCCAGGTCCCAGCCGAACACTGAAGCTTTCTTT.

The CDR3 region is CASSPREGRGDTQYF. The DNA of the CDR3 is TGCGCCAGCAGCCCCAGAGAGGGGAGGGGAGATACGCAGTATTTT. This chain connects TRBV10-1 to TRBJ2-3; 7 bases match TRBD2. The V segment lost 6 bases and the J segment 5 bases; nucleotides outside the gene matches: 11. CDR3 length equals 15 residues. Looked up from germline, CDR1 is WNHNN and CDR2 is SYGVQD (reference sequence).

V gene TRBV11-2 combines with J gene TRBJ1-2; 7 nucleotides match TRBD1. Trimming removed 5 bases from V and 2 bases from J; junction bases left unmatched: 14. CDR1 SGHAT and CDR2 FQNNGV come from the germline V gene. This CDR3 is built from 17 residues. The CDR3 nucleotides are TGTGCCAGCAGCCCAGGAGCCTCCACAGGGGCGAACTATGGCTACACCTTC. It translates to CASSPGASTGANYGYTF.

J is TRBJ2-7 and V is TRBV7-2, with D unresolved. This CDR3 contains 15 residues. The V gene's germline CDR1 is SGHTA and CDR2 FQGNSA. V was clipped by 5 bases and J by 2 bases, with 16 bases between them. CDR3 in amino acids: CASSPGPTSAYEQYF. The CDR3 DNA follows: TGTGCCAGCAGCCCAGGCCCTACCTCAGCCTACGAGCAGTACTTC.

This chain joins TRBV4-2 and TRBJ2-7; 11 nucleotides agree with TRBD2. Looked up from germline, CDR1 is LGHNA and CDR2 is YNFKEQ. V shed 0 bases and J 3 bases; nucleotides not matched to a gene: 4. This CDR3 is 16 amino acids long. The CDR3 DNA reads TGTGCCAGCAGCCAAGATCTCCTAGCGGGGGGCTACGAGCAGTACTTC. This encodes CASSQDLLAGGYEQYF.

The rearrangement uses TRBV7-9 and TRBJ1-1; maybe TRBD1 (6 bases). Per the germline V gene, CDR1 is SEHNR and CDR2 is FQNEAQ (reference sequence). This CDR3 has 15 residues. V shed 5 bases and J shed 0 bases, with 13 bases lying between them. The CDR3 nucleotides are TGTGCCAGCAGCATCCGGGACATCATGAACACTGAAGCTTTCTTT. Its protein product is CASSIRDIMNTEAFF.

V gene TRBV30 combines with J gene TRBJ2-7, with TRBD2 matching 12 bases. From germline, CDR1 is GTSNPN and CDR2 SVGIG (reference sequence). Trimming cost V 2 bases and J 7 bases; bases outside gene matches: 15. The CDR3 contains 17 residues. CDR3: CAWSHYRTSGVGTEQYF. The CDR3 bases are TGTGCCTGGAGTCACTATCGGACTAGCGGGGTTGGCACGGAGCAGTACTTC.

J is TRBJ2-6 and V is TRBV9; maybe TRBD1 (5 bases). Germline V gene data show CDR1 as SGDLS and CDR2 as YYNGEE. V dropped 3 bases and J dropped 4 bases, with 5 bases sitting between them. This CDR3 is 13 amino acids long. CDR3 bases: TGTGCCAGCAGCGGGGGCGGGGCCAACGTCCTGACTTTC. This encodes CASSGGGANVLTF.

This chain connects TRBV7-2 to TRBJ2-2; tentatively, D is TRBD2 (6 bases). Germline CDR1 SGHTA, CDR2 FQGNSA. V lost 3 bases and J 2 bases, leaving 16 bases between the germline ends. The CDR3 has 17 residues. The CDR3 reads CASSFGLLSRNTGELFF. CDR3 in DNA: TGTGCCAGCAGCTTTGGACTACTGAGCAGAAACACCGGGGAGCTGTTTTTT. Together with reference TRBV7-2 and TRBJ2-2, the CDR3 gives the full variable domain: GAGVSQSPSNKVTEKGKDVELRCDPISGHTALYWYRQSLGQGLEFLIYFQGNSAPDKSGLPSDRFSAERTGGSVSTLTIQRTQQEDSAVYLCASSFGLLSRNTGELFFGEGSRLTVL.

This chain links TRBV10-1 with TRBJ2-2; tentative D call: TRBD2 (7 bases). Germline loops: CDR1 WNHNN, CDR2 SYGVQD (reference sequence). This CDR3 contains 13 residues. V was trimmed by 8 bases and J by 6 bases, leaving 13 bases between them. In DNA form, the CDR3 reads TGCGCCAGCGGAGGGGGGGGGTCCGGGGAGCTGTTTTTT. Protein: CASGGGGSGELFF.

V usage is TRBV7-2 and J usage is TRBJ2-2; unclear D gene. Germline assignment: CDR1 SGHTA and CDR2 FQGNSA. The CDR3 sequence is 15 residues long. V was cut by 1 base and J by 4 bases, with 10 bases left in between. CDR3 in amino acids: CASSLVRISTGELFF. The CDR3, as DNA: TGTGCCAGCAGCTTAGTACGTATTAGCACCGGGGAGCTGTTTTTT.

This clone has a handful of counts. The V and J genes are TRBV5-6 and TRBJ1-1; 7 positions agree with TRBD1. Germline CDR1 SGHDT, CDR2 YYEEEE. There are 15 residues in the CDR3. J was trimmed by 4 bases and V by 5 bases; bases with no gene match: 11. The CDR3 sequence is CASSIPWDSGTEAFF. CDR3 nucleotides: TGTGCCAGCAGTATCCCCTGGGACAGTGGCACTGAAGCTTTCTTT.

The CDR3, as DNA: TGTGCCAGTAGTATAGATCGCCCGGGAACCGGGGAGCTGTTTTTT. This translates into CASSIDRPGTGELFF. The rearrangement joins TRBV19 to TRBJ2-2; a possible D gene is TRBD2 (5 bases). From germline, CDR1 is LNHDA and CDR2 SQIVND (reference sequence). V gave up 0 bases and J gave up 5 bases, with 10 bases separating them. The CDR3 has 15 residues.

The CDR3, as DNA: TGTGCCAGCAGCTTGGCGGGACAGCTATTAAACACCGGGGAGCTGTTTTTT. Protein product: CASSLAGQLLNTGELFF. This chain uses TRBV5-6 with TRBJ2-2, with TRBD1 identical over 7 bases. In germline, CDR1 is SGHDT, CDR2 YYEEEE. This CDR3 comprises 17 residues. V shed 0 bases, J shed 2 bases, and the junction held 7 bases outside the gene matches.

The rearrangement joins TRBV6-4 to TRBJ1-1; D call uncertain. Per the germline V gene, CDR1 is MRHNA and CDR2 is SNTAGT. The CDR3 spans 13 residues. V dropped 4 bases and J dropped 2 bases, with 8 bases sitting between them. The CDR3 sequence is CASSVEANTEAFF. CDR3 coding DNA: TGTGCCAGCAGTGTGGAGGCCAACACTGAAGCTTTCTTT.

The CDR3 loop is CASTATRGVRNGELFF. Here the CDR3 DNA reads TGTGCCAGCACCGCCACACGGGGAGTCAGGAACGGGGAGCTGTTTTTT. The chain couples TRBV11-2 to TRBJ2-2, with D tentatively TRBD2 (5 bases). Germline V CDR1 and CDR2: SGHAT, FQNNGV. CDR3 length: 16 amino acids. V shed 7 bases and J shed 7 bases, with 22 bases lying between them. Full variable domain (remainder filled in from reference TRBV11-2 and TRBJ2-2): EAGVAQSPRYKIIEKRQSVAFWCNPISGHATLYWYQQILGQGPKLLIQFQNNGVVDDSQLPKDRFSAERLKGVDSTLKIQPAKLEDSAVYLCASTATRGVRNGELFFGEGSRLTVL.

CDR3: CASSLWQGRNQPQHF. Here the CDR3 DNA reads TGTGCCAGCAGTTTATGGCAGGGCCGCAATCAGCCCCAGCATTTT. This rearrangement joins TRBV28 to TRBJ1-5, with a weak D call TRBD1 (5 bases). Per germline, CDR1 MDHEN and CDR2 SYDVKM. With 0 bases removed from V and 2 bases from J, the gap between germline ends came to 8 bases. The CDR3 is 15 amino acids.

This clone was observed a handful of times. This rearrangement joins TRBV13 to TRBJ2-3, with 11 bases that match TRBD2. This CDR3 comprises 14 residues. With 7 bases clipped from V and 5 bases from J, the junction kept 5 bases outside the gene matches. Germline values: CDR1 PRHDT, CDR2 FYEKMQ (reference sequence). CDR3 in DNA: TGTGCCAGCACCCCCGGACTAGCGGGAGATACGCAGTATTTT. Protein sequence: CASTPGLAGDTQYF.

The chain has TRBV6-5 and TRBJ2-5; 9 bases agree with TRBD1. Germline V lookup: CDR1 MNHEY, CDR2 SVGAGI. The CDR3 totals 15 residues. V trimming: 8 bases; J trimming: 1 base; junction bases outside the gene matches: 8. The chain's CDR3 is CASGTGTGFQETQYF. CDR3 DNA sequence: TGTGCCAGCGGAACCGGGACAGGGTTCCAAGAGACCCAGTACTTC.

The V gene is TRBV27, the J gene TRBJ2-7, with a possible D match to TRBD1 (5 bases). The CDR3 is 14 amino acids. With 5 bases removed from V and 4 bases from J, the gap between germline ends came to 15 bases. CDR1 and CDR2 from the germline V gene are MNHEY and SMNVEV (reference sequence). Here the CDR3 reads CASSPRTLPYEQYF. CDR3 in DNA: TGTGCCAGCAGTCCCCGGACACTCCCTTACGAGCAGTACTTC.

The chain is built from TRBV11-2 and TRBJ2-3, with 9 bases lining up with TRBD1. The ends lost 5 bases at V and 4 bases at J; junction bases unmatched: 7. Germline V gene data show CDR1 as SGHAT and CDR2 as FQNNGV. The CDR3 extends over 15 amino acids. CDR3: CASSPETGGPDTQYF. DNA of the CDR3: TGTGCCAGCAGCCCGGAGACAGGGGGTCCAGATACGCAGTATTTT.

This chain connects TRBV5-1 to TRBJ2-2; D might be TRBD1 (5 bases). Germline CDR1 and CDR2: SGHRS and YFSETQ. V was shortened by 2 bases and J by 4 bases, with 12 bases between the two germline ends. The CDR3 runs to 15 residues. The CDR3 reads CASSFLAGSTGELFF. DNA of the CDR3: TGCGCCAGCAGCTTCTTGGCAGGGTCCACCGGGGAGCTGTTTTTT. The full variable domain, rest sourced from reference TRBV5-1 and TRBJ2-2, is KAGVTQTPRYLIKTRGQQVTLSCSPISGHRSVSWYQQTPGQGLQFLFEYFSETQRNKGNFPGRFSGRQFSNSRSEMNVSTLELGDSALYLCASSFLAGSTGELFFGEGSRLTVL.

The chain joins TRBV2 to TRBJ1-5; possible D gene TRBD1, 6 bases. V shed 5 bases and J shed 2 bases, with 10 bases lying between them. Germline V gives CDR1 SNHLY, CDR2 FYNNEI. The length of the CDR3 is 14 residues. In DNA, the CDR3 is TGTGCCAGCAGTCGGACAGATGGCAATCAGCCCCAGCATTTT. Its protein is CASSRTDGNQPQHF.

The chain carries TRBV4-2 and TRBJ1-1, with unresolved D. The V gene lost 4 bases and the J gene lost 1 base, with 16 bases spanning the gap. Per germline, CDR1 LGHNA and CDR2 YNFKEQ. CDR3 size: 16 residues. The CDR3 protein is CASSRPVSSGNTEAFF. In DNA form, the CDR3 reads TGTGCCAGCAGCCGCCCAGTTTCGTCTGGGAACACTGAAGCTTTCTTT.

The V call is TRBV4-3, the J call TRBJ1-1, with no clear D. Trimming took off 4 bases at V and 3 bases at J, with 12 bases between the two ends. The CDR3 has 14 residues. In germline, CDR1 is LGHNA, CDR2 YSLEER. The CDR3 here is CASSPRPGDTEAFF. CDR3 nucleotides: TGCGCCAGCAGCCCCAGGCCCGGGGACACTGAAGCTTTCTTT.

The table lists this clone with a few counts. The chain employs TRBV19 and TRBJ1-5, with 8 bases that match TRBD1. Germline CDR1 LNHDA, CDR2 SQIVND (reference sequence). The CDR3 has 15 residues. The V segment lost 5 bases and the J segment 6 bases; nucleotides outside the gene matches: 9. The CDR3 DNA follows: TGTGCCAGTAGTTCCCGGACAGGGTGGAGTCAGCCCCAGCATTTT. This sequence encodes CASSSRTGWSQPQHF.

V and J are TRBV10-3 and TRBJ2-7; TRBD1 matches at 8 bases. After removal of 2 bases from V and 6 bases from J, the junction contained 12 bases not matched to a gene. This CDR3 spans 16 amino acids. Germline-derived CDR1 and CDR2 are ENHRY and SYGVKD. The CDR3 DNA reads TGTGCCATCAGTGAGGCCCGGACAGGGAAAGAGCGCGAGCAGTACTTC. It encodes CAISEARTGKEREQYF.